Described below is a single T cell receptor (beta chain) sequence and its context. The antigen is not known. This PCR relied on a set of 60 Vbeta primers and 13 Jbeta primers. Assay: immunoSEQ multiplex PCR; the TCRdb copy retains only in-frame clones and omits some. The sample totals approximately 96,000 clones. This CDR3 is built from 15 residues. Germline assignment: CDR1 MNHEY and CDR2 SVGAGI. The V end lost 0 bases, the J end lost 0 bases, and 6 bases lay between the germline ends. This entry belongs to a study of cytomegalovirus exposure and HLA in healthy donors. Whole-study findings and limits: Most TCR sequences were rare, but some public TCRs occurred in many donors. Analysis was performed later, and it showed HLA-associated TCR beta chains to be more clonally expanded than equally common others. Previously analyzed data showed that most TCR beta V segments were productive at a frequency of about 90% or about 30%.

This chain links TRBV6-5 with TRBJ1-3; D gene ambiguous. The source is a girl aged 10 to 17 in good health and CMV-seropositive. What was sequenced was PBMCs. The CDR3 coding sequence is TGTGCCAGCAGTTACTCGGCCGTCTCTGGAAACACCATATATTTT. This gives the protein CASSYSAVSGNTIYF.